The 30 T cell receptor beta chains below were found in one sample sequenced in a study of T cell responses to AZD1222 COVID-19 vaccine. Assay used: immunoSEQ multiplex PCR; TCRdb lists only in-frame clones, some missing. The sample lists approximately 220,000 clones; roughly 91% were seen once. The source material was peripheral blood, sampled on day 0 of MenACWY control vaccination. These receptors came from an adult in good health.

This sequence joins TRBV14 and TRBJ2-2; D uncertain. The CDR3 is 13 amino acids. The germline V gene encodes CDR1 SGHDN and CDR2 FVKESK. Trimming left V 3 bases short and J 3 bases short, with 5 bases between. The CDR3 DNA reads TGTGCCAGCAGCCAGGACCACACCGGGGAGCTGTTTTTT. This encodes CASSQDHTGELFF.

The chain recombines TRBV10-1 with TRBJ1-1; the D is unclear. The V end was cut by 8 bases, the J end by 4 bases, with 20 bases between. The CDR3 covers 15 residues. CDR1 is WNHNN and CDR2 is SYGVQD in the germline V gene (reference sequence). The CDR3 DNA follows: TGCGCCAGCCTGGGAATGGCCAAAGAGGGCACTGAAGCTTTCTTT. It is translated as CASLGMAKEGTEAFF.

This chain uses TRBV5-6 with TRBJ1-1; TRBD1 is a possible D gene (6 bases). The CDR3 runs to 14 residues. Trimming stripped 0 bases from V and 10 bases from J, with 16 bases between. Germline CDR1 SGHDT, CDR2 YYEEEE. The CDR3 loop reads CASSLGPTGIVAFF. As DNA, the CDR3 is TGTGCCAGCAGCTTGGGGCCAACAGGGATCGTAGCTTTCTTT.

This chain connects TRBV6-5 to TRBJ1-1; D may be TRBD1 (6 bases). Germline V gives CDR1 MNHEY, CDR2 SVGAGI. V lost 8 bases and J lost 5, with 18 bases in between. CDR3 length: 14 amino acids. CDR3 residues: CASFSEGVFTEAFF. In DNA, the CDR3 is TGTGCCAGCTTCTCAGAGGGGGTGTTTACTGAAGCTTTCTTT.

The CDR3 loop is CASSLDWTGFYEQYF. CDR3 in DNA: TGTGCCAGCAGCTTAGATTGGACAGGCTTCTACGAGCAGTACTTC. This chain joins TRBV7-2 and TRBJ2-7, with 7 bases that match TRBD1. Germline lookup yields CDR1 SGHTA and CDR2 FQGNSA. J was trimmed by 3 bases and V by 1 base; bases with no gene match: 6. CDR3 length: 15 amino acids.

The chain couples TRBV5-5 to TRBJ1-2; 12 positions agree with TRBD1. This CDR3 is built from 14 residues. CDR1 and CDR2 (germline): SGHKS, YYEKEE (reference sequence). With V trimmed by 4 bases and J by 6 bases, 4 bases remained unmatched. The CDR3 is CASSLGTGGDGYTF. CDR3 nucleotides: TGTGCCAGCAGCCTCGGGACAGGGGGCGATGGCTACACCTTC.

J is TRBJ1-5 and V is TRBV28; 7 nucleotides align to TRBD1. The CDR3 sequence is 13 residues long. Germline CDR1 reads MDHEN; CDR2 reads SYDVKM. The V gene end was trimmed by 8 bases and the J gene end by 9 bases; junction bases not matched to a gene: 10. In DNA, the CDR3 is TGTGCCAGCTCCAGGGGGTCTCCAGGGCCCCAGCATTTT. It yields the protein CASSRGSPGPQHF.

The CDR3 sequence is CAWSNGNYGYTF. In DNA, the CDR3 is TGTGCCTGGAGTAACGGGAACTATGGCTACACCTTC. The V and J genes are TRBV30 and TRBJ1-2; D is unclear. The CDR3 is 12 amino acids. With 2 bases removed from V and 2 bases from J, the gap between germline ends came to 6 bases. CDR1 is GTSNPN, CDR2 SVGIG, per germline (reference sequence).

This clone was found once. The gene calls are TRBV28 and TRBJ2-7; TRBD1 matches at 9 bases. The germline V gene has CDR1 MDHEN and CDR2 SYDVKM. CDR3 length: 16 residues. The trim removed 5 bases at V and 1 base at J, leaving 9 bases unmatched. DNA of the CDR3: TGTGCCAGCAGTCCTCAACCTGGACAGGGGTCCTACGAGCAGTACTTC. It encodes CASSPQPGQGSYEQYF.

This chain links TRBV29-1 with TRBJ1-4, with D unresolved. CDR1 is SQVTM and CDR2 is ANQGSEA in the germline V gene. There are 13 residues in the CDR3. Trimming removed 1 base at V and 8 bases at J, with 11 bases between. CDR3 nucleotides: TGCAGCGTTGAAGCAGAGCCAAGGGAAAAACTGTTTTTT. Translating it yields CSVEAEPREKLFF. The full variable domain, completed using reference TRBV29-1 and TRBJ1-4, is SAVISQKPSRDICQRGTSLTIQCQVDSQVTMMFWYRQQPGQSLTLIATANQGSEATYESGFVIDKFPISRPNLTFSTLTVSNMSPEDSSIYLCSVEAEPREKLFFGSGTQLSVL.

In its sample, this clone was seen a few times. The V call is TRBV30, the J call TRBJ1-2; D might be TRBD1 (6 bases). The CDR3 extends over 14 amino acids. Trimming pared 0 bases from V and 7 bases from J, leaving 15 bases between. The germline V gene has CDR1 GTSNPN and CDR2 SVGIG (reference sequence). The CDR3 reads CAWSVGRGFVGYTF. CDR3 DNA: TGTGCCTGGAGTGTAGGCAGGGGATTTGTTGGCTACACCTTC.

The V gene is TRBV19, the J gene TRBJ1-2, with unresolved D. The V end was cut by 7 bases, the J end by 3 bases, with 15 bases between. CDR1 LNHDA and CDR2 SQIVND come from the germline V gene (reference sequence). The CDR3 is 14 residues long. As DNA, the CDR3 is TGTGCCAGTACCACTTCTCAGTCGCACTATGGCTACACCTTC. This encodes CASTTSQSHYGYTF.

The rearrangement uses TRBV5-1 and TRBJ1-1; unclear D gene. Germline values: CDR1 SGHRS, CDR2 YFSETQ. CDR3 size: 14 residues. V was shortened by 3 bases and J by 5 bases, with 14 bases between the two germline ends. In DNA form, the CDR3 reads TGCGCCAGCAGCTCCGGGCCCGGGGAGACTGAAGCTTTCTTT. It yields the protein CASSSGPGETEAFF.

V and J are TRBV28 and TRBJ1-2; D remains ambiguous. This CDR3 has 12 amino acids. CDR1 is MDHEN, CDR2 SYDVKM, per germline. V lost 2 bases and J 4 bases, leaving 5 bases between the germline ends. CDR3 sequence: CASSLGSYGYTF. The CDR3 DNA sequence: TGTGCCAGCAGTTTAGGTTCCTATGGCTACACCTTC.

This rearrangement joins TRBV12-5 to TRBJ1-6; TRBD1 might be the D (6 bases). The CDR3 spans 14 residues. The ends were cut back, 2 bases at V and 9 bases at J, with 11 bases in the middle. CDR1 is LGHNT and CDR2 is FRNRAP in the germline V gene. DNA for the CDR3: TGTGCTAGTGGTTTGCTAGGGGGTATTTCACCCCTCCACTTT. Its protein is CASGLLGGISPLHF.

The chain carries TRBV6-4 and TRBJ1-1; a weak D match, TRBD1 (5 bases). CDR1 is MRHNA and CDR2 is SNTAGT in the germline V gene. The CDR3 is 13 amino acids. The V end lost 2 bases, the J end lost 3 bases, and 7 bases lay between the germline ends. CDR3 residues: CASSDGRDTEAFF. CDR3 nucleotide sequence: TGTGCCAGCAGTGACGGCAGGGACACTGAAGCTTTCTTT.

The V call is TRBV28, the J call TRBJ2-7; D assignment may be TRBD1 or TRBD2 (5 bases each). The CDR3 runs to 14 residues. V lost 0 bases and J lost 6, with 12 bases in between. CDR1 is MDHEN and CDR2 is SYDVKM in the germline V gene. The CDR3 nucleotides read TGTGCCAGCAGTTTATGGGGGGTAGGAAGCGAGCAGTACTTC. As protein: CASSLWGVGSEQYF.

The chain combines TRBV18 with TRBJ1-6, with D hard to call. From germline, CDR1 is KGHSH and CDR2 LQKENI. V was clipped by 2 bases and J by 0 bases, with 11 bases between them. This CDR3 spans 17 amino acids. Here the CDR3 reads CASSPDLSSSYNSPLHF. As DNA, the CDR3 is TGTGCCAGCTCACCAGATCTATCAAGCTCCTATAATTCACCCCTCCACTTT.

The chain recombines TRBV7-2 with TRBJ1-6, with D maybe TRBD1 (5 bases). Germline V gene data show CDR1 as SGHTA and CDR2 as FQGNSA. The CDR3 length is 15 residues. Trimming removed 1 base from V and 9 bases from J, with 13 bases in between. The CDR3 sequence: CASSLGGGWGSPLHF. The CDR3 region has the DNA TGTGCCAGCAGCTTAGGTGGGGGTTGGGGTTCACCCCTCCACTTT.

This clone was observed a handful of times. This chain links TRBV11-2 with TRBJ2-5; no firm D call. Trimming took 1 base from V and 1 from J, leaving 10 bases between them. The germline V gene has CDR1 SGHAT and CDR2 FQNNGV. The CDR3 sequence is 15 residues long. The CDR3: CASSLAPLVQETQYF. DNA for the CDR3: TGTGCCAGCAGCTTAGCCCCCCTGGTCCAAGAGACCCAGTACTTC.

The chain links TRBV15 to TRBJ2-2, with D tentatively TRBD1 (6 bases). The germline V gene has CDR1 LNHNV and CDR2 YYDKDF (reference sequence). Trimming took off 11 bases at V and 2 bases at J, with 18 bases between the two ends. This CDR3 has 15 residues. CDR3 amino acids: CARVMWGHNTGELFF. CDR3 nucleotides: TGTGCCCGAGTAATGTGGGGACATAACACCGGGGAGCTGTTTTTT.

The rearrangement uses TRBV5-1 and TRBJ1-6; D is undetermined. The germline V gene encodes CDR1 SGHRS and CDR2 YFSETQ. The CDR3 runs to 14 residues. V was shortened by 6 bases and J by 10 bases, with 17 bases between the two germline ends. The CDR3 loop reads CASTQGLAGSPLHF. CDR3 coding DNA: TGCGCCAGCACTCAAGGGTTGGCCGGGTCACCCCTCCACTTT.

The gene calls are TRBV7-9 and TRBJ1-2, with D maybe TRBD1 (6 bases). The germline V gene has CDR1 SEHNR and CDR2 FQNEAQ (reference sequence). Trimming left V 2 bases short and J 8 bases short, with 18 bases between. The CDR3 loop spans 15 amino acids. CDR3 sequence: CASSLHTTGLVGYTF. In nucleotides, the CDR3 is TGTGCCAGCAGCTTACACACCACAGGGCTGGTGGGCTACACCTTC.

The CDR3 DNA sequence: TGTGCCAGCAGCATAGGGGACGGAAACTATGGCTACACCTTC. It translates to CASSIGDGNYGYTF. The chain links TRBV5-5 to TRBJ1-2; possible D gene TRBD1, 5 bases. CDR1 and CDR2 (germline): SGHKS, YYEKEE (reference sequence). Trimming removed 4 bases at V and 2 bases at J, with 12 bases between. The CDR3 extends over 14 amino acids.

This clone has just one count. This chain uses TRBV5-1 with TRBJ2-1, with D unclear. This CDR3 spans 13 amino acids. V was cut by 3 bases and J by 6 bases, with 10 bases left in between. Germline-derived CDR1 and CDR2 are SGHRS and YFSETQ. Written as DNA, the CDR3 is TGCGCCAGCAGCTCCAGGACGGGCAATGAGCAGTTCTTC. It codes for CASSSRTGNEQFF. Supplemented by reference TRBV5-1 and TRBJ2-1, the full variable domain reads KAGVTQTPRYLIKTRGQQVTLSCSPISGHRSVSWYQQTPGQGLQFLFEYFSETQRNKGNFPGRFSGRQFSNSRSEMNVSTLELGDSALYLCASSSRTGNEQFFGPGTRLTVL.

Written as DNA, the CDR3 is TGTGCCAGCAGCAATCGACAGGGTAAGGGCGAGCAGTACTTC. It encodes CASSNRQGKGEQYF. The rearrangement joins TRBV7-8 to TRBJ2-7; 7 nucleotides align to TRBD1. Germline CDR1 and CDR2: SGHVS and FQNEAQ. The V segment lost 5 bases and the J segment 6 bases; nucleotides outside the gene matches: 10. The CDR3 consists of 14 residues.

The chain uses TRBV11-2 and TRBJ1-4; D is unresolved. This CDR3 is 15 amino acids long. The germline gives CDR1 SGHAT, CDR2 FQNNGV. V lost 1 base and J 7 bases, leaving 13 bases between the germline ends. CDR3 coding DNA: TGTGCCAGCAGCTTAGGTCCCACTTTTGGTGAAAAACTGTTTTTT. Translation: CASSLGPTFGEKLFF.

This rearrangement joins TRBV7-8 to TRBJ1-5; tentative D call: TRBD1 (5 bases). Trimming stripped 4 bases from V and 3 bases from J, with 13 bases between. Germline V gene lookup returns CDR1 SGHVS and CDR2 FQNEAQ. This CDR3 contains 15 residues. The CDR3 spells CASSSSIRVNQPQHF. CDR3 coding DNA: TGTGCCAGCAGCTCCTCGATCAGGGTCAATCAGCCCCAGCATTTT.

The gene calls are TRBV27 and TRBJ1-4, with TRBD1 matching over 8 bases. Germline loops: CDR1 MNHEY, CDR2 SMNVEV (reference sequence). V lost 8 bases, J lost 4 bases, and 6 bases stayed unmatched. The CDR3 sequence is 14 residues long. CDR3 sequence reads: CASRWTGSNEKLFF. The CDR3 DNA reads as TGTGCCAGCCGATGGACAGGGAGTAATGAAAAACTGTTTTTT.

V gene TRBV4-2 combines with J gene TRBJ1-6; 7 nucleotides line up with TRBD1. The CDR3 extends over 17 amino acids. The V and J ends lost 1 base and 1 base, in that order; junction bases with no gene match: 4. Germline V CDR1 and CDR2: LGHNA, YNFKEQ. DNA for the CDR3: TGTGCCAGCAGCCAAGCGACAGGGAGGTCCTATAATTCACCCCTCCACTTT. This encodes CASSQATGRSYNSPLHF.